The clone carrying this T cell receptor (beta chain) has more than one count but fewer than ten. Its antigen is unidentified. These data belong to a study of blood T cells in healthy people across ages. General study results and limits: In these data, TCR beta diversity tracked strongly with naive T cell percentage.

CDR3 length: 14 residues. Germline V gene lookup returns CDR1 MNHNY and CDR2 SVGAGI (reference sequence). Trimming removed 2 bases from V and 0 bases from J, with 7 bases in between. Then a second PCR, running about 7 to 11 cycles, was carried out with a sample-barcoded 5' primer and a J-beta primer mix. Every cDNA molecule bore a tag from a template-switch adaptor containing 12 random nucleotides. TCRdb redid the calling of the 5' RACE reads with MiXCR, one entry per CDR3 protein. The sample yields around 710,000 distinct CDR3 sequences, roughly 47% seen once. Sequences were obtained from blood. This clonotype was sampled from a woman aged 55-69 years in good health. The V gene is TRBV6-6, the J gene TRBJ1-2; D is uncertain. CDR3 in amino acids: CASSYAASNYGYTF. As DNA, the CDR3 is TGTGCCAGCAGTTACGCGGCTTCTAACTATGGCTACACCTTC.